This TCR beta chain was observed in a study of control samples from healthy donors and cancer patients. Repertoires were generated with immunoSEQ multiplex PCR, while TCRdb's copy carries only in-frame clones and drops some. The data contain 190,000 or so clones, approximately 95% of them singletons. The source is a man younger than 35 in good health. Sequencing was carried out using blood.

As DNA, the CDR3 is TGTGCCAGCAGCGCCCGGTCCCACGGACAGAGCTCCTACGAGCAGTACTTC. Translated: CASSARSHGQSSYEQYF. This rearrangement joins TRBV11-2 to TRBJ2-7; D is perhaps TRBD1 (6 bases). The CDR3 spans 17 residues. Germline CDR1 SGHAT, CDR2 FQNNGV. V lost 5 bases and J 0 bases, leaving 20 bases between the germline ends.